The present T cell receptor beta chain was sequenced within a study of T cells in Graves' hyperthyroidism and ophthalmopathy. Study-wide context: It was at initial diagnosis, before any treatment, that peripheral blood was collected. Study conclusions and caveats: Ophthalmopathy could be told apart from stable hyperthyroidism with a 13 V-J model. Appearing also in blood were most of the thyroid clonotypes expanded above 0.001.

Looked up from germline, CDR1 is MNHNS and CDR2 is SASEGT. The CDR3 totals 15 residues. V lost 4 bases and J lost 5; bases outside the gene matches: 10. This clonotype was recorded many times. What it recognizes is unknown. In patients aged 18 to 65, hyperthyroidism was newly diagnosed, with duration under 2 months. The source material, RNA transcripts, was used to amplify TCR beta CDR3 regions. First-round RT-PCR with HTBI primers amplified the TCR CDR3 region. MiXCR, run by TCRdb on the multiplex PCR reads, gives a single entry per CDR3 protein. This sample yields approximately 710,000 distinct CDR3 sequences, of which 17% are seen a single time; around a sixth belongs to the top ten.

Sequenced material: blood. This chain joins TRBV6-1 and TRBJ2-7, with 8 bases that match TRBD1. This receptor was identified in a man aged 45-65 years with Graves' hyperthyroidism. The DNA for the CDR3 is TGTGCCAGCAGTGCCCGGGACAGGCTCCCCGACGAGCAGTACTTC. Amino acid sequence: CASSARDRLPDEQYF.